This passage covers 31 T cell receptor beta chains from one sample sequenced in a study of T-cell reconstitution after alpha-beta-depleted transplantation in children. Researchers prepared the TCRbeta library using unique molecular identifiers, the study reports. MiXCR was run by TCRdb on the PCR reads, yielding one entry per CDR3 protein. The sample lists just under 150,000 distinct CDR3 sequences, around 8.5% occurring once. This sample comprised PBMCs, mostly from graft donor cells, obtained 180 days after TCRalphabeta/CD19-depleted stem cell transplant. These receptors all stem from a female patient aged 2-9 years who had a stem cell transplant for congenital amegakaryocytic thrombocytopenia, so the T cells may come from the graft donor.

This clonotype has ten or more counts. The chain is built from TRBV5-5 and TRBJ1-5; the D gene is possibly TRBD1 (5 bases). CDR1 and CDR2 (germline): SGHKS, YYEKEE (reference sequence). V lost 0 bases to trimming and J lost 6 bases, with 10 bases between them. The CDR3 extends over 14 amino acids. The CDR3 spells CASSLEQGPQPQHF. The DNA of the CDR3 is TGTGCCAGCAGCTTGGAGCAGGGTCCTCAGCCCCAGCATTTT.

This clonotype was counted ten times or more. CDR3 nucleotides: TGTGCCAGCACGAAGCAGCCAGTGTGGACTAGCGGGAGCTATAATGAGCAGTTCTTC. Translated: CASTKQPVWTSGSYNEQFF. The chain carries TRBV6-1 and TRBJ2-1, with 13 bases matching TRBD2. The trim removed 7 bases at V and 7 bases at J, leaving 19 bases unmatched. This CDR3 is 19 amino acids long. Germline V lookup: CDR1 MNHNS, CDR2 SASEGT.

This clonotype was observed at least ten times. The V and J genes are TRBV29-1 and TRBJ1-2; 7 positions agree with TRBD1. This CDR3 spans 14 amino acids. The V segment lost 7 bases and the J segment 6 bases; nucleotides outside the gene matches: 14. The germline V gene has CDR1 SQVTM and CDR2 ANQGSEA. The CDR3 bases are TGCAGCGCGACGAAAGGGACGCAGGGGGATGGCTACACCTTC. Amino acid sequence: CSATKGTQGDGYTF.

The sample holds many counts of this clonotype. This chain uses TRBV7-2 with TRBJ2-7; a possible D gene is TRBD1 (6 bases). Trimming took off 2 bases at V and 3 bases at J, with 8 bases between the two ends. In germline, CDR1 is SGHTA, CDR2 FQGNSA. CDR3 length: 13 residues. The CDR3, as DNA: TGTGCCAGCAGCTTAAACAGGGACTACGAGCAGTACTTC. This sequence encodes CASSLNRDYEQYF.

This clonotype was counted many times. The V gene is TRBV27, the J gene TRBJ2-3, with 9 positions matching TRBD2. This CDR3 has 17 amino acids. Germline assignment: CDR1 MNHEY and CDR2 SMNVEV (reference sequence). Trimming removed 8 bases from V and 4 bases from J; junction bases left unmatched: 16. The CDR3 nucleotides read TGTGCCAGCGGCAAACAAATAGCGGGAGTAGTCCCAGATACGCAGTATTTT. Protein sequence: CASGKQIAGVVPDTQYF.

This clonotype was detected many times. V is TRBV5-1 and J is TRBJ1-2; no reliable D call. The V gene lost 0 bases and the J gene lost 3 bases, with 9 bases spanning the gap. CDR3 length: 14 residues. Germline CDR1 and CDR2: SGHRS and YFSETQ. The CDR3 DNA reads TGCGCCAGCAGCTTGGGATTGGCAGACTATGGCTACACCTTC. This gives the protein CASSLGLADYGYTF. The complete variable domain, with remaining parts taken from reference TRBV5-1 and TRBJ1-2, reads KAGVTQTPRYLIKTRGQQVTLSCSPISGHRSVSWYQQTPGQGLQFLFEYFSETQRNKGNFPGRFSGRQFSNSRSEMNVSTLELGDSALYLCASSLGLADYGYTFGSGTRLTVV.

This clonotype is termed medium-sized. The chain uses TRBV15 and TRBJ1-5; TRBD1 matches at 8 bases. The germline CDR1 and CDR2 sequences are LNHNV and YYDKDF (reference sequence). V was clipped by 3 bases and J by 2 bases; unmatched bases: 6. The length of the CDR3 is 16 residues. In DNA form, the CDR3 reads TGTGCCACCAGCAGCGGACAGGGTTTCGGCAATCAGCCCCAGCATTTT. Translating it yields CATSSGQGFGNQPQHF. The entire variable domain, with the rest obtained from reference TRBV15 and TRBJ1-5, is as follows: DAMVIQNPRYQVTQFGKPVTLSCSQTLNHNVMYWYQQKSSQAPKLLFHYYDKDFNNEADTPDNFQSRRPNTSFCFLDIRSPGLGDTAMYLCATSSGQGFGNQPQHFGDGTRLSIL.

This clonotype was seen more than once but under ten times. This sequence joins TRBV6-1 and TRBJ2-5; TRBD2 matches at 11 bases. The CDR3 consists of 16 residues. V dropped 6 bases and J dropped 4; count of bases not matched to a gene: 10. Looked up from germline, CDR1 is MNHNS and CDR2 is SASEGT. Written as DNA, the CDR3 is TGTGCCAGCAGGGGTACCCTAGCGGGGGGCATAGAGACCCAGTACTTC. Residues: CASRGTLAGGIETQYF.

The table lists this clonotype with many counts. CDR3 coding DNA: TGTGCCAGCAGACGGGGCGCCAGCTCCTACGAGCAGTACTTC. The encoded protein is CASRRGASSYEQYF. This chain connects TRBV12-3 or TRBV12-4 to TRBJ2-7; tentatively, D is TRBD1 or TRBD2 (5 bases each). The V and J ends lost 6 bases and 0 bases respectively, with 12 bases between them. This CDR3 is 14 amino acids long.

There are many counts of this clonotype. The chain couples TRBV20-1 to TRBJ1-5; D possibly corresponds to TRBD1 (5 bases). The ends were cut back, 6 bases at V and 7 bases at J, with 16 bases in the middle. Germline CDR1 and CDR2: DFQATT and SNEGSKA (reference sequence). CDR3 size: 13 residues. CDR3 DNA: TGCAGTGCGATACAGACAGACAGCCAGCCCCAGCATTTT. The encoded protein is CSAIQTDSQPQHF.

This clonotype was picked up a small number of times. The gene calls are TRBV20-1 and TRBJ2-5; the D is unclear. The CDR3 runs to 13 residues. CDR1 is DFQATT, CDR2 SNEGSKA, per germline (reference sequence). The ends were cut back, 6 bases at V and 5 bases at J, with 16 bases in the middle. The CDR3 coding sequence is TGCAGTGCCAAGAGAGACCGATGGGAGACCCAGTACTTC. Translating it yields CSAKRDRWETQYF.

This chain links TRBV6-1 with TRBJ1-1, with D perhaps matching TRBD1 (6 bases). The CDR3 spans 13 residues. Deletions cut 6 bases from V and 8 bases from J, with 16 bases between. Germline values: CDR1 MNHNS, CDR2 SASEGT. The CDR3 nucleotides read TGTGCCAGCAGAATAGGGGGGCCAGGGGAAGCTTTCTTT. It translates to CASRIGGPGEAFF.

This clonotype showed up many times. V is TRBV20-1 and J is TRBJ2-7, with TRBD2 matching 10 bases. CDR1 is DFQATT and CDR2 is SNEGSKA in the germline V gene (reference sequence). The CDR3 length is 15 residues. V shed 1 base and J 0 bases; nucleotides not matched to a gene: 3. The CDR3 region is CSARGTSGDSYEQYF. The DNA of the CDR3 is TGCAGTGCTAGAGGGACTAGCGGTGACTCCTACGAGCAGTACTTC.

This clonotype appeared many times. This chain links TRBV20-1 with TRBJ2-7, with D hard to call. CDR3 size: 15 residues. The germline CDR1 and CDR2 sequences are DFQATT and SNEGSKA (reference sequence). The V end was cut by 0 bases, the J end by 5 bases, with 17 bases between. DNA of the CDR3: TGCAGTGCTAGAGATATAACAGAGTCCGGCGACGAGCAGTACTTC. Encoded protein: CSARDITESGDEQYF.

V usage is TRBV18 and J usage is TRBJ2-7; tentatively, D is TRBD1 or TRBD2 (5 bases each). V was shortened by 5 bases and J by 3 bases, with 14 bases between the two germline ends. Germline loops: CDR1 KGHSH, CDR2 LQKENI. The CDR3 totals 14 residues. CDR3 amino acids: CASSRGRSLYEQYF. CDR3 in DNA: TGTGCCAGCTCAAGGGGACGGAGTCTCTACGAGCAGTACTTC.

The CDR3 is CASSSGTSGSLSSYNEQFF. For the CDR3, the DNA is TGTGCCAGCAGTTCGGGGACTAGCGGGAGCCTAAGCTCCTACAATGAGCAGTTCTTC. The chain carries TRBV28 and TRBJ2-1, with 14 bases lining up with TRBD2. With 4 bases clipped from V and 0 bases from J, the junction kept 8 bases outside the gene matches. This CDR3 comprises 19 residues. In germline, CDR1 is MDHEN, CDR2 SYDVKM.

With regard to this clonotype: A much larger clone differs from this one at a single base, so this may be a read error. The J gene is TRBJ1-4, the V gene TRBV5-1; TRBD1 aligns across 10 bases. The CDR3 extends over 16 amino acids. Germline V gene data show CDR1 as SGHRS and CDR2 as YFSETQ. The CDR3 spells CASSLGQGATNAKLFF. Here the CDR3 DNA reads TGCGCCAGCAGCTTGGGACAGGGGGCAACTAATGCAAAACTGTTTTTT.

The chain is built from TRBV10-3 and TRBJ1-2; unclear D gene. Trimming removed 7 bases from V and 2 bases from J, with 17 bases in between. Germline-derived CDR1 and CDR2 are ENHRY and SYGVKD. The CDR3 is made up of 15 amino acids. CDR3 amino acids: CAIKSMNQENYGYTF. The CDR3 region has the DNA TGTGCCATCAAGTCGATGAACCAAGAAAACTATGGCTACACCTTC.

This clonotype was seen at least ten times. The rearrangement uses TRBV27 and TRBJ2-7; a possible D gene is TRBD1 (6 bases). This CDR3 has 16 amino acids. Trimming shortened V by 6 bases and J by 2 bases, and 20 bases separated the two germline ends. Germline V lookup: CDR1 MNHEY, CDR2 SMNVEV (reference sequence). This CDR3 reads CASSRLNRVIAYEQYF. Written as DNA, the CDR3 is TGTGCCAGCAGCCGATTAAACAGGGTTATAGCCTACGAGCAGTACTTC.

This clonotype was seen only a few times. Since a much larger clone is just one base distant, this may be a read error. J is TRBJ1-6 and V is TRBV20-1; maybe TRBD1 (5 bases). This CDR3 has 13 residues. Germline lookup yields CDR1 DFQATT and CDR2 SNEGSKA (reference sequence). Trimming took 0 bases from V and 18 from J, leaving 18 bases between them. The CDR3: CSAREGTKFRYHF. The DNA of the CDR3 is TGCAGTGCTAGAGAGGGGACCAAGTTTCGCTACCACTTT.

This clonotype was seen at least ten times. The chain recombines TRBV10-2 with TRBJ2-7, with 8 bases identical to TRBD2. The trim removed 6 bases at V and 3 bases at J, leaving 10 bases unmatched. The CDR3 spans 15 residues. Germline V gene lookup returns CDR1 WSHSY and CDR2 SAAADI. CDR3 sequence: CASSVPGLGGYEQYF. DNA of the CDR3: TGCGCCAGCAGCGTACCGGGACTAGGCGGCTACGAGCAGTACTTC.

This clonotype occurred many times. The chain links TRBV20-1 to TRBJ2-3; 7 bases map to TRBD2. The germline CDR1 and CDR2 sequences are DFQATT and SNEGSKA (reference sequence). The junction had 7 bases not matched to a gene; V was cut back by 2 bases and J by 2 bases. The CDR3 is made up of 15 amino acids. The CDR3: CSARFAGEATDTQYF. In DNA form, the CDR3 reads TGCAGTGCTAGATTTGCGGGGGAGGCCACAGATACGCAGTATTTT.

V and J are TRBV6-1 and TRBJ2-4, with D possibly called TRBD1 or TRBD2 (5 bases each). V lost 6 bases to trimming and J lost 5 bases, with 14 bases between them. The germline V gene encodes CDR1 MNHNS and CDR2 SASEGT. The CDR3 contains 14 residues. CDR3 loop: CASSPPGAENIQYF. The CDR3 region has the DNA TGTGCCAGCAGCCCCCCCGGGGCCGAAAACATTCAGTACTTC.

This clonotype showed up many times. V is TRBV30 and J is TRBJ1-1, with D unresolved. The ends were cut back, 0 bases at V and 4 bases at J, with 9 bases in the middle. The CDR3 is 13 residues long. The germline V gene has CDR1 GTSNPN and CDR2 SVGIG (reference sequence). The CDR3 DNA follows: TGTGCCTGGAGTGTCTGGGTTAGCACTGAAGCTTTCTTT. It translates to CAWSVWVSTEAFF.

The chain recombines TRBV5-4 with TRBJ2-3; 11 nucleotides agree with TRBD1. This CDR3 is 14 amino acids long. Trimming at V came to 7 bases and at J to 5 bases, leaving 6 bases not matched to a gene. CDR1 and CDR2 (germline): SGHNT, YYREEE (reference sequence). DNA of the CDR3: TGTGCCAGCGCCCGGGACAGGGGGATAGATACGCAGTATTTT. Translated, it gives CASARDRGIDTQYF.

This clonotype was detected many times. A much larger clone sits a single nucleotide away, making a read error possible. This CDR3 is CASSRSSGANGLTF. In nucleotides, the CDR3 is TGTGCCAGCAGTAGGAGTTCTGGGGCCAACGGCCTGACTTTC. The rearrangement uses TRBV6-1 and TRBJ2-6, with D perhaps TRBD1 (5 bases). CDR1 and CDR2 from the germline V gene are MNHNS and SASEGT. The CDR3 consists of 14 residues.

Comment on this clonotype: At one boundary the junction diverges from the germline segment, which might be a read error. V is TRBV7-2 and J is TRBJ1-2; 8 positions match TRBD1. Germline CDR1 reads SGHTA; CDR2 reads FQGNSA. The CDR3 totals 15 residues. CDR3 nucleotides: TGTGCCAGCAGCCTAGCAGGGGGCGTAGGCTATGGCTACACCTTC. It is translated as CASSLAGGVGYGYTF.

This clonotype was recorded at least ten times. J is TRBJ1-4 and V is TRBV28; D is undetermined. Trimming removed 7 bases from V and 7 bases from J, with 10 bases in between. The germline CDR1 and CDR2 sequences are MDHEN and SYDVKM. The CDR3 runs to 12 residues. The CDR3 spells CASNKLGEKLFF. The DNA for the CDR3 is TGTGCCAGCAACAAACTTGGTGAAAAACTGTTTTTT.

This clonotype was seen more than once but under ten times. The CDR3 is CAWNTGRPGELFF. As DNA, the CDR3 is TGTGCCTGGAATACCGGGAGGCCGGGGGAGCTGTTTTTT. The gene calls are TRBV30 and TRBJ2-2, with TRBD2 matching 7 bases. Looked up from germline, CDR1 is GTSNPN and CDR2 is SVGIG (reference sequence). The CDR3 has 13 amino acids. J lost 8 bases, V lost 4 bases, and 7 bases had no gene match.

This rearrangement joins TRBV6-1 to TRBJ2-6, with D tentatively TRBD2 (6 bases). Germline V gene data show CDR1 as MNHNS and CDR2 as SASEGT. The CDR3 is 15 residues long. V lost 11 bases to trimming and J lost 0 bases, with 14 bases between them. The CDR3 nucleotides are TGTGCCTCGGGACGGGGGAACTCTGGGGCCAACGTCCTGACTTTC. Translated: CASGRGNSGANVLTF.

There are a few counts of this clonotype. One end of the junction does not line up with germline, which may come from a read error. The chain recombines TRBV28 with TRBJ1-5; 9 positions match TRBD1. The germline gives CDR1 MDHEN, CDR2 SYDVKM. This CDR3 spans 14 amino acids. The CDR3 bases are TGTGCCAGCAGACTTACAGGGGGCAACCAGCCCCAGCATTTT. Protein: CASRLTGGNQPQHF.